The sequence of this TCR beta chain was determined in a study of CD8 T cells in Susac syndrome. Notes on the study in general: The authors found no clonal expansion in Susac syndrome CD4+ T cell repertoires.

In regard to this clonotype: Its cognate antigen is unknown.

RNA was extracted with the RNeasy kit, and a quantity of about 0.45 to 1 ug was reverse transcribed using random hexamers. One entry per CDR3 protein results from TCRdb running MiXCR on the immunoSEQ multiplex PCR reads. The sample has 95,000 to 150,000 distinct CDR3 sequences; nearly 96% are singletons. This TCR was sampled from a human donor with Susac syndrome. The sequencing input was CD4+ T cells from PBMCs.

CDR3 sequence reads: CATSEEGYGYTF. The CDR3 DNA is TGTGCCACCAGTGAAGAAGGATATGGCTACACCTTC. The genes are TRBV24-1 and TRBJ1-2; D gene ambiguous. The CDR3 is 12 amino acids. Per the germline V gene, CDR1 is KGHDR and CDR2 is SFDVKD. V dropped 4 bases and J dropped 5 bases, with 7 bases sitting between them.